This TCR beta chain was captured in a study of beta chain features in type 1 diabetes. Findings and limits, study-wide: TCRB CDR3 length was moderately but significantly reduced in all four CD4+ subsets of Type 1 diabetes patients. PCR might favor shorter templates, but any such skew would affect patients and controls equally. Type 1 diabetes patients showed fewer insertions and more deletions at VDJ junctions.

CD4+ naive, central memory, regulatory and stem cell-like memory subsets were isolated by sorting on CD45RO/CCR7/CD25/CD127/CD95/CD27. This clone was recorded a few times. Antigen: not known. Between the trimmed V and J ends, which lost 5 bases and 1 base, there was a span of 11 bases. The CDR3 length is 14 residues. Germline V lookup: CDR1 SNHLY, CDR2 FYNNEI. The study reverse transcribed the entire isolated RNA, so it sequenced expressed TCRB transcripts. Repertoires were generated with immunoSEQ multiplex PCR, while TCRdb's copy carries only in-frame clones and drops some. The sample consists of around 150,000 clones, about 9.4% of them appearing once.

The sequenced material came from central memory CD4+ T cells from blood. V usage is TRBV2 and J usage is TRBJ1-1, with D perhaps TRBD1 (5 bases). The TCR sequence derives from a young man with type 1 diabetes. In DNA, the CDR3 is TGTGCCAGCAGTCCCGAGACAGAGAACACTGAAGCTTTCTTT. Amino acid sequence: CASSPETENTEAFF.